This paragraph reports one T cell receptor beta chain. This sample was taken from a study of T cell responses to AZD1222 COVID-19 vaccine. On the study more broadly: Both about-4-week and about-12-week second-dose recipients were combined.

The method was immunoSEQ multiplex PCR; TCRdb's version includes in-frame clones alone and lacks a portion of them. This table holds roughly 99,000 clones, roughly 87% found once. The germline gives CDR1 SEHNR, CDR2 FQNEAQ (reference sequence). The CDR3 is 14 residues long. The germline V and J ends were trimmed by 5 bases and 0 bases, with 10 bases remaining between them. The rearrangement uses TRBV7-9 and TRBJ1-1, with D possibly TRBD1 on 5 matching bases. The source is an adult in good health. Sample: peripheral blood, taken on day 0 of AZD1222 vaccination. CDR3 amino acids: CASSRATVNTEAFF. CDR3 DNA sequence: TGTGCCAGCAGCCGCGCGACAGTGAACACTGAAGCTTTCTTT.